The T cell receptor beta chain under discussion was sequenced for a study of blood T cell repertoires in COVID-19. Background on the study: There were acute and convalescent COVID-19 samples, and they came from the United States, Italy and Spain. PBMCs, B-cell-depleted T cells, or T cells provided the cDNA or gDNA that made up the material.

Assay: immunoSEQ multiplex PCR; the TCRdb copy retains only in-frame clones and omits some. The sample carries about 190,000 clones, 75% to 90% recorded once. In this sample, this clone turned up a few times. With V trimmed by 4 bases and J by 11 bases, 8 bases remained unmatched. CDR3 length equals 15 residues. The germline V gene encodes CDR1 SGHRS and CDR2 YFSETQ. Sequencing was done on a sample of peripheral blood. The sequence derives from a man aged 25 to 40 with acute or convalescent COVID-19. The chain couples TRBV5-1 to TRBJ2-1; 14 nucleotides match TRBD2. The CDR3 nucleotides read TGCGCCAGCAGCACCGGGACTAGCGGGAGTAGACAGCAGTTCTTC. Amino acid sequence: CASSTGTSGSRQQFF.